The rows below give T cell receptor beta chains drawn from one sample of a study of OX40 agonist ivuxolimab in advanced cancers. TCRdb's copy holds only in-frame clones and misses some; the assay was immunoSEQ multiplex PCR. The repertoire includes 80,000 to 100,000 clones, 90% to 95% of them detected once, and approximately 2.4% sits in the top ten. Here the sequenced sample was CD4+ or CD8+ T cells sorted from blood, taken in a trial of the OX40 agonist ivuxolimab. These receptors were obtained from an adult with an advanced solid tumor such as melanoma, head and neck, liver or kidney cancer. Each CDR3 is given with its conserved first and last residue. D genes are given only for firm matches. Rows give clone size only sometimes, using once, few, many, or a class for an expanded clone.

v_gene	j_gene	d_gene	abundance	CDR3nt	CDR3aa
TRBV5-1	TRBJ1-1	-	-	TGCGCCAGCAGCTTGGCCTTTAATTCAGGGGACACTGAAGCTTTCTTT	CASSLAFNSGDTEAFF
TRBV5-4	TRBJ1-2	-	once	TGTGCCAGCAGCTTGGTGGGGCTGGCTAACTATGGCTACACCTTC	CASSLVGLANYGYTF
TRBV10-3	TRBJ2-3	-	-	TGTGCCATCAAAAAAACAGGTGTACGGGATACGCAGTATTTT	CAIKKTGVRDTQYF
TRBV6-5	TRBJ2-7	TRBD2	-	TGTGCCAGCAGATCCTTAGCGGGAACCCCCTACGAGCAGTACTTC	CASRSLAGTPYEQYF
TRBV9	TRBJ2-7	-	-	TGTGCCAGCAGCGTCGGCGGTTCCTCCTACGAGCAGTACTTC	CASSVGGSSYEQYF
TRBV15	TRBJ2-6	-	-	TGTGCCACCAGCAGAGAGCAGGGCGCCGGTGGGGCCAACGTCCTGACTTTC	CATSREQGAGGANVLTF
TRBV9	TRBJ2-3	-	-	TGTGCCAGCAGCAATGTCGGGACTCCTACTAGCACAGATACGCAGTATTTT	CASSNVGTPTSTDTQYF
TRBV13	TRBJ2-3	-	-	TGTGCCAGCAGCCTCCGGGACTTCACAGATACGCAGTATTTT	CASSLRDFTDTQYF
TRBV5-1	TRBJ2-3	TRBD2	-	TGCGCCAGCAGCTTGAGGGCTAGCGGGGGACCAATCACAGATACGCAGTATTTT	CASSLRASGGPITDTQYF
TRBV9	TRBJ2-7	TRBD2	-	TGTGCCAGCAGCCCTCGTTCAGCGGGGGAAATCTACGAGCAGTACTTC	CASSPRSAGEIYEQYF
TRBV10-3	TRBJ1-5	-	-	TGTGCCATCAGTGAGGGGGGGTATCAGCCCCAGCATTTT	CAISEGGYQPQHF
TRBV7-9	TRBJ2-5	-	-	TGTGCCAGCAGCCCCTTGGAGCAAGAGACCCAGTACTTC	CASSPLEQETQYF